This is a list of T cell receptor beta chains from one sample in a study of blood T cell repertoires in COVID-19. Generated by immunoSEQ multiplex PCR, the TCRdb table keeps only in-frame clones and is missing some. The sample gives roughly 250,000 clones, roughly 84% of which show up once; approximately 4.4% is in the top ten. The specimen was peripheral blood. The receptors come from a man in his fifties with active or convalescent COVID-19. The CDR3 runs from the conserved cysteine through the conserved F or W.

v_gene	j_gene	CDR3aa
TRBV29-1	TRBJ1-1	CSVGRGAQSEAFF
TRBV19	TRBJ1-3	CASSIGDLSGNTIYF
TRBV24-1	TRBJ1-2	CATSGSRGTLNYGYTF
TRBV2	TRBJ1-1	CASSEDRFQGEAFF
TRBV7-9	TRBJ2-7	CASTSSGAYEQYF
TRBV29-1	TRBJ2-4	CSAGGDTRYF
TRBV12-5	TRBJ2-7	CASGLISDEQYF
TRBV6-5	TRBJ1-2	CASSYSPLWGYTF
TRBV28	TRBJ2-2	CASSPVDRDTGELFF
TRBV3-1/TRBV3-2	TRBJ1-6	CASSQGSRGDSPLHF
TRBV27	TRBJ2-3	CASSTQGDTQYF
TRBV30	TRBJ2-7	CAWSVPNEQYF
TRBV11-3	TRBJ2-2	CASSPSGGAGTGELFF
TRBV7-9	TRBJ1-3	CASLILSGNTIYF
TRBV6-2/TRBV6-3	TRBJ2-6	CASSTQSGGSGANVLTF
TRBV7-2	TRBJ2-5	CASSSGLAGFVSYQETQYF
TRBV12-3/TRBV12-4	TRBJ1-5	CASSPEGDGSQHF
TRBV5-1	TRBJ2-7	CASSLAGTGGFNEQYF
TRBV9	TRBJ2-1	CASSVAGLATNNEQFF
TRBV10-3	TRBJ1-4	CAIRDVGGSEKLFF
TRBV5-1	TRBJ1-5	CASSLGDKINQPQHF
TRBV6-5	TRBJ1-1	CASSYNGRNTEAFF
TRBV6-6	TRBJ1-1	CATQGGNTEAFF
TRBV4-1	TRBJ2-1	CASSHRQRGRDEQFF
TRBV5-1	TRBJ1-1	CASSTGQNTEAFF
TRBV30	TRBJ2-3	CAWRVGGTDTQYF
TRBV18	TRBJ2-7	CASSPQPEHLYEQYF
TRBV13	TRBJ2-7	CASSLTGDAYEQYF
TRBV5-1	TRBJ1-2	CASQDRDRGYTF
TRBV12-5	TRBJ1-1	CASGLDSGLIPAEAFF
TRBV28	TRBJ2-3	CASSLPGGGTDTQYF
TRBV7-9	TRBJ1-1	CASSGQGASQAFF